The T cell receptor beta chain under discussion was sequenced for a study of CD8 T cells in ankylosing spondylitis (dated by TCRdb to the late 2010s). Describing the broader study: The study set out to find disease-linked TCR variants by profiling T cell receptor beta repertoires in ankylosing spondylitis patients and healthy donors. The whole study cohort included over a hundred healthy donors and 20 to 30 ankylosing spondylitis patients. Peripheral blood samples were taken, and synovial fluid was additionally collected from ankylosing spondylitis patients. Summary of the overall study and its limitations: Blood from ankylosing spondylitis patients appeared to be characterized by a TCR beta motif made up of about 8 highly homologous amino acid variants. Some of the motif variants had been reported before in the synovial fluid and blood of reactive arthritis patients, a finding that suggests common disease-initiation mechanisms. In peripheral blood, the disease-linked clones were found at relatively low frequencies and had a CD8+ phenotype. The disease-linked clones were reported as significantly enriched in matched synovial fluid samples from ankylosing spondylitis patients.

The sample holds many counts of this clonotype. Its recognized antigen is unknown. Base qualities were left out, and no much larger clone turns up one base away. CDR1 and CDR2 are drawn from the germline V gene: WSHSY, SAAADI. Deletion took 8 bases off V and 1 base off J, with a span of 14 bases between the germline ends. The CDR3, from cysteine to phenylalanine, totals 14 residues. Only the CDR3 DNA is retained, 42 bases long and in frame from the first base. The data were produced on an Illumina HiSeq 2500. TCR beta libraries were prepared by quantitative 5'-RACE with molecular barcodes. In the authors' own workflow: To identify disease-linked TCR variants, a new computational method was used, one built on a probabilistic model of VDJ rearrangement. Starting from the raw public reads, TCRdb applied fastp trimming at Q25, assembled clones with MiXCR and retained in-frame beta chains. Rows with a matching CDR3 protein are joined into one entry that keeps the most common DNA and genes. These V and J calls derive from TCRdb rather than the authors' analysis. This sample gives 200,000 to 300,000 distinct CDR3 sequences in total; under 12% of them show up just once. About 2.8% of the sample is held by the ten biggest clonotypes.

The material sequenced was blood, either unsorted or a sorted T cell fraction (not recorded which). This clonotype originated in a male donor with ankylosing spondylitis or in good health (not recorded which). The V and J segments used are TRBV10-2 and TRBJ1-2, with the D gene too uncertain to name. The CDR3 amino acid sequence is: CASSYTVFNYGYTF. The nucleotide sequence reads TGCGCCAGCTCCTATACCGTGTTTAACTATGGCTACACCTTC.